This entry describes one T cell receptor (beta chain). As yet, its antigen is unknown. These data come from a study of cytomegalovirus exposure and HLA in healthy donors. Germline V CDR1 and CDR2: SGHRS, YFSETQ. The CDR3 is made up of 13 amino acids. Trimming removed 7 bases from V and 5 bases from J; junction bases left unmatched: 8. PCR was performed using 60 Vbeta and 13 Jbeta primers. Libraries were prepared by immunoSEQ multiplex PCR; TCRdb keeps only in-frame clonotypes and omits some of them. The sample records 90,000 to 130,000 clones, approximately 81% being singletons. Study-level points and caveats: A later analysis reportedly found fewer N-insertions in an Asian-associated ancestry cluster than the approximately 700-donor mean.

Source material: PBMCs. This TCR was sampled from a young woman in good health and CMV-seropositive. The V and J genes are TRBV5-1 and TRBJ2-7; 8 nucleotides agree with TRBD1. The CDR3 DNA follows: TGCGCCAGCGGAACAGGGGGGATAAACGAGCAGTACTTC. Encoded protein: CASGTGGINEQYF.